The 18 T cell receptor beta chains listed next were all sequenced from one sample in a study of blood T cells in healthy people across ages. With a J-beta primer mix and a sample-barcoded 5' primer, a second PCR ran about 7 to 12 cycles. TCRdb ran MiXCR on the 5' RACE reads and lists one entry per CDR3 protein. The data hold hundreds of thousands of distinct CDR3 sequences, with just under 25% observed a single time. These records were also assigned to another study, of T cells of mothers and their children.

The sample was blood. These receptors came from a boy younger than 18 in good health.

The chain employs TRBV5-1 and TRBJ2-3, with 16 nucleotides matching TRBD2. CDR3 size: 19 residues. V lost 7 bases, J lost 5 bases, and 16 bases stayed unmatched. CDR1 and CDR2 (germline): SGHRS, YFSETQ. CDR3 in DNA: TGCGCCAGCGGCACTGCATCCGGGACTAGCGGGAGGGCCGGAGATACGCAGTATTTT. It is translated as CASGTASGTSGRAGDTQYF.

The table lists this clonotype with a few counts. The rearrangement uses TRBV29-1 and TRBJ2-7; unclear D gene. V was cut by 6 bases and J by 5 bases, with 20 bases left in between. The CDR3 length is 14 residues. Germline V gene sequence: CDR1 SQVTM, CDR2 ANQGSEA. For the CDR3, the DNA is TGCAGCGTGACTCCCTCGGTAGCAATCGACGAGCAGTACTTC. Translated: CSVTPSVAIDEQYF.

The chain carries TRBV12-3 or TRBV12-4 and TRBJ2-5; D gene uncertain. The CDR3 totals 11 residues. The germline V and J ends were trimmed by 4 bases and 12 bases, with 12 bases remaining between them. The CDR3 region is CASSSSFVKYF. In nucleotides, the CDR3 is TGTGCCAGCAGTTCGAGCTTTGTCAAGTACTTC.

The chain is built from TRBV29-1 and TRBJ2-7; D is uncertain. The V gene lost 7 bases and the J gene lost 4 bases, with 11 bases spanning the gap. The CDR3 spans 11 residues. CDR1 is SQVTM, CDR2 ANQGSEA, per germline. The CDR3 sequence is CSAADGYEQYF. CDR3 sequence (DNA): TGCAGCGCCGCAGATGGGTACGAGCAGTACTTC.

CDR3 in amino acids: CASSLGEGEQYF. CDR3 bases: TGCGCCAGCAGCTTGGGAGAGGGCGAGCAGTACTTC. V gene TRBV5-1 combines with J gene TRBJ2-1; the D gene is possibly TRBD2 (5 bases). Judging by the DNA end, TRBJ2-7 fits better; the J call may be wrong. The V gene's germline CDR1 is SGHRS and CDR2 YFSETQ. This CDR3 contains 12 residues.

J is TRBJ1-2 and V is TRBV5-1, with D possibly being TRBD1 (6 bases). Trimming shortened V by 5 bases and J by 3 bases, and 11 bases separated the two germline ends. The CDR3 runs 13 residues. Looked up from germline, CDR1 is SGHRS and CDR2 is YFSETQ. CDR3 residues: CASRTGSYYGYTF. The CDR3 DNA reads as TGCGCCAGCAGGACAGGATCTTACTATGGCTACACCTTC.

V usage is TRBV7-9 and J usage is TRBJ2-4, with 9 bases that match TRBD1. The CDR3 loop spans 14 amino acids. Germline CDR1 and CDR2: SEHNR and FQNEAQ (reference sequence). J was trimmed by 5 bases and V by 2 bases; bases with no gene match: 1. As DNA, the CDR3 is TGTGCCAGCAGCTTAACAGGGGGCGAAAACATTCAGTACTTC. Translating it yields CASSLTGGENIQYF.

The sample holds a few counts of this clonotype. CDR3 in amino acids: CASSPGKFLGDTQYF. The CDR3 coding sequence is TGTGCCAGCAGCCCAGGGAAGTTTTTGGGAGATACGCAGTATTTT. The genes are TRBV3-1 and TRBJ2-3; TRBD1 is a possible D gene (5 bases). The CDR3 sequence is 15 residues long. The germline V gene has CDR1 LGHDT and CDR2 YNNKEL (reference sequence). Trimming removed 4 bases at V and 5 bases at J, with 16 bases between.

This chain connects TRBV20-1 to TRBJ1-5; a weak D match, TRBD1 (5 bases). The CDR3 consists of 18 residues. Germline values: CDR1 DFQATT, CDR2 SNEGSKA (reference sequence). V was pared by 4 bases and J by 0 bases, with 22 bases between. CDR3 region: CSAIAPSPTAYSNQPQHF. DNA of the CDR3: TGCAGTGCTATAGCCCCCTCTCCGACAGCATATAGCAATCAGCCCCAGCATTTT.

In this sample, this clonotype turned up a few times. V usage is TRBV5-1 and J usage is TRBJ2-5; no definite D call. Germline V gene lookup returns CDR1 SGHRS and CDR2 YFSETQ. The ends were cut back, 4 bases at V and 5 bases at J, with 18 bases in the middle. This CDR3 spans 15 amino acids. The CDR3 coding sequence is TGCGCCAGCAGCCCGGCAATGACACGGATTGAGACCCAGTACTTC. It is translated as CASSPAMTRIETQYF. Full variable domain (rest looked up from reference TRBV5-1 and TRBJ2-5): KAGVTQTPRYLIKTRGQQVTLSCSPISGHRSVSWYQQTPGQGLQFLFEYFSETQRNKGNFPGRFSGRQFSNSRSEMNVSTLELGDSALYLCASSPAMTRIETQYFGPGTRLLVL.

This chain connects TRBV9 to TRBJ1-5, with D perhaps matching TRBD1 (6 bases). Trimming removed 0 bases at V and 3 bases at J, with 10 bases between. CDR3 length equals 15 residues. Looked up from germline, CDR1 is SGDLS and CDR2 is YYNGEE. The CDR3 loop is CASSVGGGLNQPQHF. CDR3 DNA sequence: TGTGCCAGCAGCGTAGGGGGGGGGCTCAATCAGCCCCAGCATTTT.

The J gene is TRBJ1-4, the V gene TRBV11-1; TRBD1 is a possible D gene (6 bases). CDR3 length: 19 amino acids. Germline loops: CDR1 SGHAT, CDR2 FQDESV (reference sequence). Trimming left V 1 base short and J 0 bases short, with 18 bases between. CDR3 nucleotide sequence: TGTGCCAGCAGCTTAGGCGACAGGTTTTCATCGTCAACTAATGAAAAACTGTTTTTT. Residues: CASSLGDRFSSSTNEKLFF.

CDR3 protein: CASRDREFSNEQFF. The CDR3 nucleotides read TGTGCCAGCAGGGACAGGGAGTTCTCCAATGAGCAGTTCTTC. The genes are TRBV7-8 and TRBJ2-1, with 8 nucleotides matching TRBD1. CDR1 and CDR2 (germline): SGHVS, FQNEAQ. This CDR3 has 14 residues. Germline trimming cut 6 bases from V and 6 bases from J; bases unmatched to any gene: 7.

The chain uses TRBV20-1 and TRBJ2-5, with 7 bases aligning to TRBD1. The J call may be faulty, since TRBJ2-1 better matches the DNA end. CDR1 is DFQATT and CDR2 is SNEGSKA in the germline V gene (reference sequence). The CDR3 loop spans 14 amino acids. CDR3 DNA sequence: TGCAGTGCTAGAGATCGGAACAGGGGTTATGAGCAGTTCTTC. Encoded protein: CSARDRNRGYEQFF.

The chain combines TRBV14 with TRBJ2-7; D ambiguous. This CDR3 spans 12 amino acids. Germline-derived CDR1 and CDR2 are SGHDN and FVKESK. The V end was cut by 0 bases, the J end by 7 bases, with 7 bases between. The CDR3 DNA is TGTGCCAGCAGCCAAGAATGGCGGGAGCAGTACTTC. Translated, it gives CASSQEWREQYF.

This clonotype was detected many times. For the CDR3, the DNA is TGTGCCAGCAGCTTCGAGTCCTACAATGAGCAGTTCTTC. This gives the protein CASSFESYNEQFF. V gene TRBV7-2 combines with J gene TRBJ2-1, with D uncertain. The germline V and J ends were trimmed by 3 bases and 1 base, with 4 bases remaining between them. This CDR3 has 13 amino acids. CDR1 and CDR2 from the germline V gene are SGHTA and FQGNSA.

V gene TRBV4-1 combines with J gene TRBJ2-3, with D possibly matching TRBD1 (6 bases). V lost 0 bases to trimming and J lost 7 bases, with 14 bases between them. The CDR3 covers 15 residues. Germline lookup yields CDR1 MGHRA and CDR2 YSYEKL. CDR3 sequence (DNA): TGCGCCAGCAGCCAAGAATCTGAAGGGGGTAATACGCAGTATTTT. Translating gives CASSQESEGGNTQYF.

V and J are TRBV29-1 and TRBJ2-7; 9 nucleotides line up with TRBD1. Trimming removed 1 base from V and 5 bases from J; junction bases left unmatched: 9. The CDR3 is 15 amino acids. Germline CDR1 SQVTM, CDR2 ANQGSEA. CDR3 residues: CSVEGGQGGVNEQYF. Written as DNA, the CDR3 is TGCAGCGTTGAAGGGGGACAGGGCGGCGTGAACGAGCAGTACTTC.